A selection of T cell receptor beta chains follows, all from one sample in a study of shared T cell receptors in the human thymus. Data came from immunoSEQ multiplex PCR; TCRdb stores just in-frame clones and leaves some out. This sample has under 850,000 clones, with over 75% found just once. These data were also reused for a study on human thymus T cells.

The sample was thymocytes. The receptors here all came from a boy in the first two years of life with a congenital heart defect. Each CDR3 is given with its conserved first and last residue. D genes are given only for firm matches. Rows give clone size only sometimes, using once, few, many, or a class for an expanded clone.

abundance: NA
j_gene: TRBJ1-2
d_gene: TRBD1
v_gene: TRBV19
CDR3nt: TGTGCCAGTGGACAGGACGGAAACTATGGCTACACCTTC
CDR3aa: CASGQDGNYGYTF

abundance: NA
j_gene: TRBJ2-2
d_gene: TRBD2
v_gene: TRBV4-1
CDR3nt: TGCGCCAGCAGCCGCCAGATGACTAGCGGGGCTCGGGGGTACGGGGAGCTGTTTTTT
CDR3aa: CASSRQMTSGARGYGELFF

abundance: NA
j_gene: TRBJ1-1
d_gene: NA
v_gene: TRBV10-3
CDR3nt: TGTGCCATCAACCCCGGGCCAGGGCTGAACACTGAAGCTTTCTTT
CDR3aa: CAINPGPGLNTEAFF

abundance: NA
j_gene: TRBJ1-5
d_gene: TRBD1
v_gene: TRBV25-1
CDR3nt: TGTGCCAGCAGTGGGGCAGGGGGCGAGGGGCAGCCCCAGCATTTT
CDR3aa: CASSGAGGEGQPQHF

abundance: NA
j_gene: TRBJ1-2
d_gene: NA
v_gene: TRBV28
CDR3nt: TGTGCCAGCCCCCATGGGCCGAGCAACTATGGCTACACCTTC
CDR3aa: CASPHGPSNYGYTF

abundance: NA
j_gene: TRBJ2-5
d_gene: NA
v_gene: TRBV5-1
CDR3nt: TGCGCCAGCAGCTCGCTCCCAGGGAATCGAAAGACCCAGTACTTC
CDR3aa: CASSSLPGNRKTQYF

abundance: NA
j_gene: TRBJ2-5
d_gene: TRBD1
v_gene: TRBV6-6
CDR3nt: TGTGCCAGCAGTTACTCCATGGGTAGGGGGCAGGAGACCCAGTACTTC
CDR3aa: CASSYSMGRGQETQYF

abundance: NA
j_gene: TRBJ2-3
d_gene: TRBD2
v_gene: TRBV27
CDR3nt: TGTGCCAGCAGTTCAATGACTAGCGGGTCTGTCAATACGCAGTATTTT
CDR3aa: CASSSMTSGSVNTQYF

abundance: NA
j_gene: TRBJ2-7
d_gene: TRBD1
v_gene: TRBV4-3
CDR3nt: TGCGCCAGCAGCTTAAACACAGGGGGCTGGTCCTACGAGCAGTACTTC
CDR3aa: CASSLNTGGWSYEQYF

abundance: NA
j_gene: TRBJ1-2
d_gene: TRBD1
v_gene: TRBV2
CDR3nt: TGTGCCAGCAGTGGACTCCGGGACAGGGGCCGCCCTGGGGATGGCTACACCTTC
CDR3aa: CASSGLRDRGRPGDGYTF

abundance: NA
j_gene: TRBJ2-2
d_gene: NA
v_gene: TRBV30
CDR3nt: TGTGCCTGGATAGGTGGGACTCAGAACACCGGGGAGCTGTTTTTT
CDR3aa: CAWIGGTQNTGELFF

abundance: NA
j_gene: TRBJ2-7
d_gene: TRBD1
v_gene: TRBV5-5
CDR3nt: TGTGCCAGCAGCGTCCCGGGACAGGGGGCTAAGGAGCAGTACTTC
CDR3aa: CASSVPGQGAKEQYF

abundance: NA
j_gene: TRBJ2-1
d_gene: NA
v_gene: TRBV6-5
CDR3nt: TGTGCCACCAAGACTTCCCGCTCCTACAATGAGCAGTTCTTC
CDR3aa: CATKTSRSYNEQFF

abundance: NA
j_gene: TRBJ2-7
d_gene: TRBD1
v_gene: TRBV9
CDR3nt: TGTGCCAGCAGCGTGACAGGGGGCTTTCTGAACGAGCAGTACTTC
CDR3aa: CASSVTGGFLNEQYF

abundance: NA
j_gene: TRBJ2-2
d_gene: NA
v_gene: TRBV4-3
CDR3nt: TGCGCCAGCAGCCAAGGCGTAAGGAGGACGAACACCGGGGAGCTGTTTTTT
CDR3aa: CASSQGVRRTNTGELFF

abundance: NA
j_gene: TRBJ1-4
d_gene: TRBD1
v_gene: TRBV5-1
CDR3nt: TGCGCCAGCAGCTCGGGACAGGGGGCAACTAATGAAAAACTGTTTTTT
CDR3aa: CASSSGQGATNEKLFF

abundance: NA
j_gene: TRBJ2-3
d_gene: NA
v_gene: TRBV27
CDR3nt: TGTGCCACCCTTGAGCTGTCATCTAGCACAGATACGCAGTATTTT
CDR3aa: CATLELSSSTDTQYF

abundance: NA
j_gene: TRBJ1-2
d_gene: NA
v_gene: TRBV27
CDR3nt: TGTGCCAGCAGTTTATCCCCGGGCAGGGGTAACGGCTACACCTTC
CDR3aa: CASSLSPGRGNGYTF

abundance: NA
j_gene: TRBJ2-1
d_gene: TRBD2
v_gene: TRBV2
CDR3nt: TGTGCCAGCAGCACTAGCGCCTACAATGAGCAGTTCTTC
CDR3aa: CASSTSAYNEQFF

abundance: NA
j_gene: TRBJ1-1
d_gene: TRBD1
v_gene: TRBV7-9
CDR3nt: TGTGCCAGCAGCCAGCAGAAGGGACAGCACAGCGGCACTGAAGCTTTCTTT
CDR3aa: CASSQQKGQHSGTEAFF

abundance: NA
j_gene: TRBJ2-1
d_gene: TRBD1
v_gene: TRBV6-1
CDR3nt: TGTGCCAGCGGCTCGGACAGGGGGAGCTACAATGAGCAGTTCTTC
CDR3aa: CASGSDRGSYNEQFF

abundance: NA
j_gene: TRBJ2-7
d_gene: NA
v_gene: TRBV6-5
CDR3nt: TGTGCCAGCACCGGGATCTACGAGCAGTACTTC
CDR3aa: CASTGIYEQYF

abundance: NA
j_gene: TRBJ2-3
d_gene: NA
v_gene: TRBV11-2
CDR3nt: TGTGCCAGCAGCTTGCCGGACAGCCCTACGCAGTATTTT
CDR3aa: CASSLPDSPTQYF

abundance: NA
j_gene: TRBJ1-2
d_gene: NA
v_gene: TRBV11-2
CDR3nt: TGTGCCAGCCAAGCGGGCTACTATGGCTACACCTTC
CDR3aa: CASQAGYYGYTF

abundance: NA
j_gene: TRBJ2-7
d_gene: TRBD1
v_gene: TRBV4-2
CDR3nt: TGTGCCAGCAGCCTCAAAACTGGGACAGGGTGGAGCTCCTACGAGCAGTACTTC
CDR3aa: CASSLKTGTGWSSYEQYF

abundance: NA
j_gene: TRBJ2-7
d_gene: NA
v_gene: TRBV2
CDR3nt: TGTGCCAGCAGTGAAGTAGCGGCGGCCCGCGAGCAGTACTTC
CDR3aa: CASSEVAAAREQYF

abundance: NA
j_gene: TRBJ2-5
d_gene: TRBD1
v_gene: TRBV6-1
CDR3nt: TGTGCCAGCAGTTCCGGGACAGGCGAAGAGACCCAGTACTTC
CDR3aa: CASSSGTGEETQYF

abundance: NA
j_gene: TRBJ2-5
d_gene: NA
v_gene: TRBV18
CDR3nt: TGTGCCAGCTCACCAAGGGGGATGGAGACCCAGTACTTC
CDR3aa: CASSPRGMETQYF

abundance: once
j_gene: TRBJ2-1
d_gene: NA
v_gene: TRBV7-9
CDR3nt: TGTGCCAGCAGCTTAGGCAGGGGTGGCTACAATGAGCAGTTCTTC
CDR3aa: CASSLGRGGYNEQFF

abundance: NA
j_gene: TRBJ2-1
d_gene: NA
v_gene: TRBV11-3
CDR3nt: TGTGCCAGCAGCTTAGGGGGAACAGGGCTGGGCCACAATGAGCAGTTCTTC
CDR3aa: CASSLGGTGLGHNEQFF

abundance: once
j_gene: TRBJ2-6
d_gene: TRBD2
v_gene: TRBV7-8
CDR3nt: TGTGCCAGCAGCTTAGTCCTAGCGGGACCCTCTGGGGCCAACGTCCTGACTTTC
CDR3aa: CASSLVLAGPSGANVLTF

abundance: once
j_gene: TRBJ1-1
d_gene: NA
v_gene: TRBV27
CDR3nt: TGTGCCAGCAGTTTATTAGGGGAGAACACTGAAGCTTTCTTT
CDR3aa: CASSLLGENTEAFF

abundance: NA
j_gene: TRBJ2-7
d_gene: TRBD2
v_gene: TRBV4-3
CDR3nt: TGCGCCAGCAGCCATCCGCGGGGAGGACAGCGGGAGGGCCGCTACGAGCAGTACTTC
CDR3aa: CASSHPRGGQREGRYEQYF

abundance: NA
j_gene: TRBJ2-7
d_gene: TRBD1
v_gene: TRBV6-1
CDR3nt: TGTGCCACCAGGGGACAGGGGGCTCCCTACGAGCAGTACTTC
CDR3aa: CATRGQGAPYEQYF

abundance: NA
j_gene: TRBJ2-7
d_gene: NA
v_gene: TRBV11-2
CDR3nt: TGTGCCAGCACCCTAACTAGTCTTGGTTACGAGCAGTACTTC
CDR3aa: CASTLTSLGYEQYF

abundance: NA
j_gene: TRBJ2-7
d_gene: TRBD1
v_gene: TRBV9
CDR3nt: TGTGCCAGCAGCGGAAATCGGACAGGGGGCTTCTACGAGCAGTACTTC
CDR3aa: CASSGNRTGGFYEQYF

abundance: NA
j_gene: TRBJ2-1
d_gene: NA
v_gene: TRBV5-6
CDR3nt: TGTGCCAGCAGCTTGAACGGGAGCCCCCCCCGGGGCTCCTACAATGAGCAGTTCTTC
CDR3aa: CASSLNGSPPRGSYNEQFF

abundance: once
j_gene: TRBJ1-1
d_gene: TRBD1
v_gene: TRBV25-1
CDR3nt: TGTGCCAGCAGTAACGCGGACAGGGAGAACACTGAAGCTTTCTTT
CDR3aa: CASSNADRENTEAFF

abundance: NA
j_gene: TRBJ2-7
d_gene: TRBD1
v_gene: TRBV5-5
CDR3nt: TGTGCCAGCAGCGGCACCGGGACAGGCAGGGAGCAGTACTTC
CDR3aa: CASSGTGTGREQYF

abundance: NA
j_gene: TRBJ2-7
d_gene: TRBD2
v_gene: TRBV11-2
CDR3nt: TGTGCCAGCAGCTTTCCGGGACTAGCGGGAGGGCCCTGCCACGAGCAGTACTTC
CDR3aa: CASSFPGLAGGPCHEQYF

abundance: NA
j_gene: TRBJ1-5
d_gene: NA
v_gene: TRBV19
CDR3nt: TGTGCCAGTACCGAAGTAGATAGCAATCAGCCCCAGCATTTT
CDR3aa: CASTEVDSNQPQHF

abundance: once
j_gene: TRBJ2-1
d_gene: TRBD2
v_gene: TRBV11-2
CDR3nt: TGTGCCAGCAGCCTGAGGGCGGGAGGGCCCGGCAATGAGCAGTTCTTC
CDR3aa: CASSLRAGGPGNEQFF

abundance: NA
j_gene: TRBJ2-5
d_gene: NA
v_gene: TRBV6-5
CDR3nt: TGTGCCAGCTTTCAGGAAAGGGAGACCCAGTACTTC
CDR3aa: CASFQERETQYF

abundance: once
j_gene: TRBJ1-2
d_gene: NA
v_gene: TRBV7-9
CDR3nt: TGTGCCAGCAGCTCGACAGGCCCTTCCTATGGCTACACCTTC
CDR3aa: CASSSTGPSYGYTF

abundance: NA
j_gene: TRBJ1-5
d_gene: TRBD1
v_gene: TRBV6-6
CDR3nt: TGTGCCAGCAGTTACTCTCAGGACAGGGCTGATCAGCCCCAGCATTTT
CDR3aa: CASSYSQDRADQPQHF

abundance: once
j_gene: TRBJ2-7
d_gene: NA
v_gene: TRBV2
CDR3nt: TGTGCCAGCAGGACTAGAAGAGAATACTACGAGCAGTACTTC
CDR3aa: CASRTRREYYEQYF

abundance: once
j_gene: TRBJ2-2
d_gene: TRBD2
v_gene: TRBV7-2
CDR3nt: TGTGCCAGCAGCTCCCGCGGGAGTATTGGGGAGCTGTTTTTT
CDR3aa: CASSSRGSIGELFF

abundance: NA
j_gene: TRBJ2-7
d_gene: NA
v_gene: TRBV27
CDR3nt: TGTGCCAGCAGTCGAGGTGCGGACGAGCAGTACTTC
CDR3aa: CASSRGADEQYF

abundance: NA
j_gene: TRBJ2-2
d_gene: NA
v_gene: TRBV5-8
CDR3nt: TGTGCCAGCAGCCAACAAACCGGGGAGCTGTTTTTT
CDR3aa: CASSQQTGELFF

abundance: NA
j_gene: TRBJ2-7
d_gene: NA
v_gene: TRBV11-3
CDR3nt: TGTGCCAGCAGCCAAACCGCTTCTAGGGGCTACGAGCAGTACTTC
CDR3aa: CASSQTASRGYEQYF

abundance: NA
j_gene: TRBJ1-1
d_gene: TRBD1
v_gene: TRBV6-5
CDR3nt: TGTGCCAGCAGTTACGGGGGGACAGCCACTGAAGCTTTCTTT
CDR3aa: CASSYGGTATEAFF